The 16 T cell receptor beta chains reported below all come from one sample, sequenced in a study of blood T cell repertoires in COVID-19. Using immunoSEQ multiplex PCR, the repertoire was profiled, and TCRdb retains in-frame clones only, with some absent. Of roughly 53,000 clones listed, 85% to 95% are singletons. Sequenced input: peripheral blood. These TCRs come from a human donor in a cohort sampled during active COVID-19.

In nucleotides, the CDR3 is TGTGCCAGCAGTTACCGGGACAGGAGGGTAGATACGCAGTATTTT. This translates into CASSYRDRRVDTQYF. The J gene is TRBJ2-3, the V gene TRBV27; 8 bases line up with TRBD1. V shed 4 bases, J shed 5 bases, and the junction held 8 bases outside the gene matches. The germline gives CDR1 MNHEY, CDR2 SMNVEV (reference sequence). The CDR3 is 15 residues long.

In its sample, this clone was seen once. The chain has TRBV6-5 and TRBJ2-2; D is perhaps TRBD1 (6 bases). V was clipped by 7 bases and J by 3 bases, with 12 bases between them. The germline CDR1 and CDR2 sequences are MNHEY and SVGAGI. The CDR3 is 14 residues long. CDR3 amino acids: CASNQGSYTGELFF. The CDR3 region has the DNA TGTGCCAGCAACCAGGGGTCATACACCGGGGAGCTGTTTTTT.

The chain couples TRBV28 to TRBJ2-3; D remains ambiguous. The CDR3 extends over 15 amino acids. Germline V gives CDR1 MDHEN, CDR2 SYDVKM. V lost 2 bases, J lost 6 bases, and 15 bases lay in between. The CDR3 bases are TGTGCCAGCAGTTTAACTTACGGGTTTGGCGATACGCAGTATTTT. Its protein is CASSLTYGFGDTQYF.

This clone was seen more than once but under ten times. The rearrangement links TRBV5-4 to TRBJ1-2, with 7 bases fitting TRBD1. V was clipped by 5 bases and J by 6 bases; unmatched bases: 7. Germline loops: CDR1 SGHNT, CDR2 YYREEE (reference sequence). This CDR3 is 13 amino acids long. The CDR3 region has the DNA TGTGCCAGCAGGCGGACAGGAAAAGATGGCTACACCTTC. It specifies CASRRTGKDGYTF.

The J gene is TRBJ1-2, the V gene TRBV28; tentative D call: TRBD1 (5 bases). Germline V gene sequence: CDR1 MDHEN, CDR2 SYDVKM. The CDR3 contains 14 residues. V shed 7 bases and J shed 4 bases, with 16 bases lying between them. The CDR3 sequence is CASNLRQPIYGYTF. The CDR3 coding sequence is TGTGCCAGCAACCTCCGACAGCCCATCTATGGCTACACCTTC.

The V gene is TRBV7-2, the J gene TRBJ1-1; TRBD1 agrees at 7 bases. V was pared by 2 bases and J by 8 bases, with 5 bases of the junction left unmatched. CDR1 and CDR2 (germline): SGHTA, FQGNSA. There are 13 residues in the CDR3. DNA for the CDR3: TGTGCCAGCAGCTTAACTCGACAGGGCGAAGCTTTCTTT. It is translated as CASSLTRQGEAFF.

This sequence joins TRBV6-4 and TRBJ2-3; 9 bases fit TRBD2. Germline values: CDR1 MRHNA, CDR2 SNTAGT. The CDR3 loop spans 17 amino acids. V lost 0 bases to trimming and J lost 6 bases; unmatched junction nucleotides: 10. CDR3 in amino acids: CASSDSSSGGREDTQYF. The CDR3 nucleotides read TGTGCCAGCAGTGACTCTTCGAGCGGGGGGAGGGAGGATACGCAGTATTTT.

CDR3 DNA sequence: TGCGCCAGCAGCATGGGGAACGGGACCGGGAGGGGCTACGAGCAGTACTTC. Translated: CASSMGNGTGRGYEQYF. The J gene is TRBJ2-7, the V gene TRBV5-1; 8 bases map to TRBD2. V lost 4 bases and J lost 3; bases outside the gene matches: 15. The CDR3 is 17 residues long. CDR1 SGHRS and CDR2 YFSETQ come from the germline V gene.

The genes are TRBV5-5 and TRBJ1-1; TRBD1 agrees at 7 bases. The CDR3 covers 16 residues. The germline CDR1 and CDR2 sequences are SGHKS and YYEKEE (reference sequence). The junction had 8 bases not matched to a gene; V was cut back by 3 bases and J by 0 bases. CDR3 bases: TGTGCCAGCAGCTGGACGTCGGGACAGTTGAACACTGAAGCTTTCTTT. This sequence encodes CASSWTSGQLNTEAFF.

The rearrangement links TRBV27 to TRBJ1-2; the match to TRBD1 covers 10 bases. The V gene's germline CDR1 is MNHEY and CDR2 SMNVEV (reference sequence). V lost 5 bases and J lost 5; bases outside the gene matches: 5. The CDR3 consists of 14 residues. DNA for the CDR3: TGTGCCAGCAGTAGAGGGGGACAGGGGTATGGCTACACCTTC. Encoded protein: CASSRGGQGYGYTF.

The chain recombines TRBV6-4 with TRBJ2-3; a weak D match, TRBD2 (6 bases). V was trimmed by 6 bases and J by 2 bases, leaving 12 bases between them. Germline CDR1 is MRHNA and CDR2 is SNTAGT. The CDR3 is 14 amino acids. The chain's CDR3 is CASRNTSHTDTQYF. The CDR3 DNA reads TGTGCCAGCAGAAACACTAGCCACACAGATACGCAGTATTTT.

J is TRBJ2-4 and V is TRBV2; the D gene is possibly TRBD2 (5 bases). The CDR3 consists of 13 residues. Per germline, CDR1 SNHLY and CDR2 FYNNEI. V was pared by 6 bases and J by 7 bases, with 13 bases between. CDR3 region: CASRVDRRNIQYF. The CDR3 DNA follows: TGTGCCAGCAGGGTCGACCGGAGGAACATTCAGTACTTC.

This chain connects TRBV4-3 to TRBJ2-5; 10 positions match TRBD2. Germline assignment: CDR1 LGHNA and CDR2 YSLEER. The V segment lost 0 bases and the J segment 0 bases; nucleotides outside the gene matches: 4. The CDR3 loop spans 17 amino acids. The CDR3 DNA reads TGCGCCAGCAGCCAAGACTGGCTAGCGGGGGACCAAGAGACCCAGTACTTC. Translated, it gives CASSQDWLAGDQETQYF.

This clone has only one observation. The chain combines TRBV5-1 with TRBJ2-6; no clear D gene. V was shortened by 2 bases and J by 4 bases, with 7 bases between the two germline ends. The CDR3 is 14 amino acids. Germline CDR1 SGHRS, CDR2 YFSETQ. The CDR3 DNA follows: TGCGCCAGCAGCTTTTCTTCGGGGGCCAACGTCCTGACTTTC. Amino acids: CASSFSSGANVLTF.

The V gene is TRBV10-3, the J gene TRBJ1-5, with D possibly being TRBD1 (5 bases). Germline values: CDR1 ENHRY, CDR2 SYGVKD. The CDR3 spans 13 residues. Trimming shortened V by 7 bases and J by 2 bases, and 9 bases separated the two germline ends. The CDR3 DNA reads TGTGCCATCAACGGGGGTCGCAATCAGCCCCAGCATTTT. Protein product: CAINGGRNQPQHF.

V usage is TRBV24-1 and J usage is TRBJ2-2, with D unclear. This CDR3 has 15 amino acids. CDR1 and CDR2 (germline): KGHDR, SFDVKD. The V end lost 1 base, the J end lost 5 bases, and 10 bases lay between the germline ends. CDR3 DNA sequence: TGTGCCACCAGTGATTTTATGAGTGAAACCGGGGAGCTGTTTTTT. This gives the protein CATSDFMSETGELFF.